These 4 T cell receptor beta chains were all obtained from the same sample, sequenced in a study of blood T cell repertoires in COVID-19. Method: immunoSEQ multiplex PCR; TCRdb's copy keeps in-frame clones and lacks some. The sample has about 310,000 clones; about nine tenths are singletons. Sequenced sample: PBMCs or T cells enriched from blood (not recorded which). The source of these receptors is a woman aged 25-40 years who had recovered from COVID-19.

The rearrangement uses TRBV9 and TRBJ2-3; D call uncertain. The germline CDR1 and CDR2 sequences are SGDLS and YYNGEE. V was cut by 4 bases and J by 1 base, with 10 bases left in between. The CDR3 has 14 amino acids. The CDR3 coding sequence is TGTGCCAGCAGCCAAGCATCTGGCACAGATACGCAGTATTTT. Translation: CASSQASGTDTQYF.

The chain recombines TRBV12-3 or TRBV12-4 with TRBJ2-7, with D hard to call. With 6 bases removed from V and 8 bases from J, the gap between germline ends came to 11 bases. The CDR3 has 11 amino acids. CDR3 sequence reads: CASSTHRKQYF. The CDR3 DNA sequence: TGTGCCAGCAGCACTCACAGAAAGCAGTACTTC.

This clone was observed a single time. The chain links TRBV6-6 to TRBJ1-1; 7 bases agree with TRBD1. The CDR3 extends over 13 amino acids. V lost 5 bases and J lost 2; bases outside the gene matches: 2. CDR1 is MNHNY and CDR2 is SVGAGI in the germline V gene (reference sequence). The CDR3 DNA sequence: TGTGCCAGCAGTGGGACAGCCAACACTGAAGCTTTCTTT. Its protein is CASSGTANTEAFF.

The chain uses TRBV30 and TRBJ1-2; TRBD1 aligns across 8 bases. Germline CDR1 GTSNPN, CDR2 SVGIG (reference sequence). The CDR3 runs 14 residues. The J segment lost 6 bases and the V segment lost 0 bases, leaving 6 bases of the junction unmatched. Written as DNA, the CDR3 is TGTGCCTGGAGTGTCAACAGGGGGAGCAATGGCTACACCTTC. Its protein product is CAWSVNRGSNGYTF.